The 13 T cell receptor beta chains reported below all come from one sample, sequenced in a study of CD8 T cells in Susac syndrome. Random hexamers were used to reverse transcribe about 0.5 to 1 ug of RNA. A single record per CDR3 protein comes from TCRdb applying MiXCR to the immunoSEQ multiplex PCR reads. The sample carries 70,000 to 75,000 distinct CDR3 sequences, around 93% recorded once. Sequences were obtained from CD4+ T cells from PBMCs. The origin of the receptors is a human donor with Susac syndrome.

This chain joins TRBV4-3 and TRBJ2-1; D may match TRBD1 or TRBD2 (5 bases each). CDR1 is LGHNA and CDR2 is YSLEER in the germline V gene. This CDR3 has 18 residues. Trimming pared 4 bases from V and 0 bases from J, leaving 19 bases between. The CDR3 is CASSLYLEPGASYNEQFF. The CDR3 region has the DNA TGCGCCAGCAGCCTCTACCTCGAACCCGGGGCCTCCTACAATGAGCAGTTCTTC.

The V call is TRBV5-4, the J call TRBJ2-5; 10 bases align to TRBD2. V shed 4 bases and J 3 bases; nucleotides not matched to a gene: 6. Germline V gene lookup returns CDR1 SGHNT and CDR2 YYREEE (reference sequence). The CDR3 has 15 amino acids. The CDR3 nucleotides are TGTGCCAGCAGCGCCGGGACTAGCGCTAAAGAGACCCAGTACTTC. It translates to CASSAGTSAKETQYF.

V is TRBV5-1 and J is TRBJ1-4, with a weak D call TRBD1 (6 bases). This CDR3 is 15 amino acids long. In germline, CDR1 is SGHRS, CDR2 YFSETQ. V was clipped by 3 bases and J by 5 bases, with 14 bases between them. Here the CDR3 DNA reads TGCGCCAGCAGCTCCGCGGGGGCATACAATGAAAAACTGTTTTTT. Encoded protein: CASSSAGAYNEKLFF.

This chain connects TRBV14 to TRBJ2-2; 7 bases line up with TRBD1. CDR3 length equals 16 residues. V was pared by 1 base and J by 1 base, with 3 bases of the junction left unmatched. Germline loops: CDR1 SGHDN, CDR2 FVKESK. CDR3 nucleotide sequence: TGTGCCAGCAGCCAAGTGGGGACAGAGAACACCGGGGAGCTGTTTTTT. Its protein is CASSQVGTENTGELFF.

The CDR3 region has the DNA TGTGCCAGCAGCTTAGCGCAGGGCCTTGAAGCTTTCTTT. It codes for CASSLAQGLEAFF. The V and J genes are TRBV7-2 and TRBJ1-1; D perhaps matches TRBD1 (5 bases). The CDR3 loop spans 13 amino acids. Trimming cost V 0 bases and J 7 bases, with 9 bases left between them. Germline V gives CDR1 SGHTA, CDR2 FQGNSA.

The chain uses TRBV14 and TRBJ1-6; unclear D gene. Germline CDR1 SGHDN, CDR2 FVKESK. Trimming removed 3 bases at V and 0 bases at J, with 15 bases between. This CDR3 contains 18 residues. The CDR3 sequence: CASSQGHIKGSYNSPLHF. The CDR3 DNA follows: TGTGCCAGCAGCCAGGGCCATATCAAGGGCTCCTATAATTCACCCCTCCACTTT. Supplemented by reference TRBV14 and TRBJ1-6, the full variable domain reads EAGVTQFPSHSVIEKGQTVTLRCDPISGHDNLYWYRRVMGKEIKFLLHFVKESKQDESGMPNNRFLAERTGGTYSTLKVQPAELEDSGVYFCASSQGHIKGSYNSPLHFGNGTRLTVT.

This clonotype occurred once. The chain couples TRBV7-9 to TRBJ2-1, with 9 bases that match TRBD1. CDR3 length: 13 residues. In germline, CDR1 is SEHNR, CDR2 FQNEAQ (reference sequence). Trimming took 5 bases from V and 7 from J; bases not matched to a gene: 3. CDR3 in amino acids: CASSRTGDNEQFF. The CDR3 region has the DNA TGTGCCAGCAGCCGGACAGGGGATAATGAGCAGTTCTTC.

The chain uses TRBV28 and TRBJ2-7, with 7 bases aligning to TRBD1. V trimming: 5 bases; J trimming: 5 bases; junction bases outside the gene matches: 12. The CDR3 totals 15 residues. Per germline, CDR1 MDHEN and CDR2 SYDVKM. CDR3 bases: TGTGCCAGCAGTCCCCTCCCTCACAGGGGAAACGAGCAGTACTTC. It yields the protein CASSPLPHRGNEQYF.

This clonotype was recorded once. The chain carries TRBV6-1 and TRBJ1-1, with 8 bases lining up with TRBD1. The length of the CDR3 is 15 residues. The V and J ends lost 3 bases and 3 bases, in that order; junction bases with no gene match: 6. Germline V gene lookup returns CDR1 MNHNS and CDR2 SASEGT. The CDR3 DNA reads as TGTGCCAGCAGTGACGGGACAGGCGGGGACACTGAAGCTTTCTTT. This encodes CASSDGTGGDTEAFF.

The rearrangement links TRBV12-3 or TRBV12-4 to TRBJ1-4, with D possibly TRBD1 on 6 matching bases. Trimming stripped 5 bases from V and 4 bases from J, with 11 bases between. This CDR3 region has 14 residues. The CDR3 region is CASSQDSYNEKLFF. For the CDR3, the DNA is TGTGCCAGCAGTCAGGACAGTTATAATGAAAAACTGTTTTTT.

This rearrangement joins TRBV28 to TRBJ1-2; 7 nucleotides line up with TRBD1. This CDR3 is 14 amino acids long. CDR1 is MDHEN, CDR2 SYDVKM, per germline. V shed 4 bases and J 2 bases; nucleotides not matched to a gene: 4. The CDR3 is CASSSPGGNYGYTF. In DNA, the CDR3 is TGTGCCAGCAGTTCACCAGGGGGGAACTATGGCTACACCTTC.

This clonotype was counted once. The chain uses TRBV7-9 and TRBJ1-1, with 11 bases matching TRBD1. Trimming at V came to 4 bases and at J to 1 base, leaving 5 bases not matched to a gene. The germline V gene has CDR1 SEHNR and CDR2 FQNEAQ (reference sequence). There are 16 residues in the CDR3. CDR3: CASSWTGGLQNTEAFF. The CDR3 nucleotides are TGTGCCAGCAGCTGGACAGGGGGCCTTCAGAACACTGAAGCTTTCTTT.

This clonotype was recorded once. The chain uses TRBV18 and TRBJ2-7; D assignment may be TRBD1 or TRBD2 (5 bases each). V shed 3 bases and J shed 5 bases, with 20 bases lying between them. Looked up from germline, CDR1 is KGHSH and CDR2 is LQKENI. The length of the CDR3 is 16 residues. CDR3 bases: TGTGCCAGCTCACCGCTGTGGGGGACGAAAGCAAACGAGCAGTACTTC. Translated, it gives CASSPLWGTKANEQYF.